This TCR beta chain was sequenced during a study of T cells in Graves' hyperthyroidism and ophthalmopathy. This clonotype was observed a handful of times. The trim removed 5 bases at V and 12 bases at J, leaving 8 bases unmatched. CDR3 length: 14 amino acids. Stable Graves' hyperthyroidism meant no ophthalmopathy progression within 18 months. Patients were excluded because of uncontrolled infection, other autoimmune disease, pregnancy or lactation. Around 10 ml fresh peripheral blood yielded the PBMCs. Using RNA transcripts as the source, TCR beta CDR3 regions were amplified. A first-round RT-PCR of the TCR CDR3 used the HTBI primer set. One entry per CDR3 protein results from TCRdb running MiXCR on the multiplex PCR reads. Of about 480,000 distinct CDR3 sequences detected, roughly an eighth appear once; the ten largest clones hold around 17%.

The genes are TRBV12-3 or TRBV12-4 and TRBJ2-2; 11 nucleotides align to TRBD2. Sequencing input: blood. This clonotype originated in a woman under 30 with Graves' hyperthyroidism. The CDR3 DNA reads as TGTGCCAGCAGTCGGGGACTAGCGGCCTTGAAGCTGTTTTTT. The encoded protein is CASSRGLAALKLFF.